Sequencing of this T cell receptor beta chain was carried out in a study of cytotoxic CD8 clonotypes in ibrutinib-treated CLL (dated by TCRdb to about 2021). Notes on the research overall: The cohort included some 14 treatment-naive and 11 relapsed/refractory patients; around 18 were IGHV unmutated. Responses were partial in some 24 patients and complete in 2; after median approximately 69 months follow-up, some 14 stayed in remission and roughly twelve progressed. On average, each sample yielded 255,043 productive templates and 94,082 productive rearrangements. Response samples were taken after a median of 12 months on treatment, ranging from 6 to 36 months. Cryopreserved peripheral blood mononuclear cells were obtained prior to treatment, at the time of response, and at either disease progression or sustained remission. Patients were still on ibrutinib when every remission and progressive disease sample was collected. Longitudinal samples were obtainable from about 30% of the roughly 90 participants in the trial.

As concerns this clone: Which antigen it targets is not known. No base qualities exist here, and no much larger clone lies one base off it.

Study-wide conclusions, independent of this receptor: At baseline, clonality was higher than in age-matched healthy donors and showed a strong correlation with circulating CD8+ T-cell counts. Public clonotypes were found to be uncommon and were observed to contract or remain stable during treatment; the increase in clonality was shown to reflect expansion of private clonotypes at ibrutinib response. Sustained-remission and progressing patients did not have matched sampling times, and lymph node repertoires were not examined. At ibrutinib response clonality went up, during sustained remission it held steady, and at progression it dropped back toward baseline.

The intended sense of this specimen's time point label: 24 months on ibrutinib. For TCR beta library preparation, approximately 1.8 micrograms of genomic DNA was extracted from cryopreserved PBMCs. Longitudinal blood samples from CLL patients on ibrutinib monotherapy underwent high-throughput TCR beta sequencing. The patients took part in an open-label, single-center phase 2 trial of ibrutinib monotherapy. Each clonotype received, on average, around 9.6x coverage in deep resolution sequencing performed on a MiSeq, where the target depth lay between 1 in 1 million and 1 in 200,000 T cells. TCR beta libraries were generated with the immunoSEQ hsTCRB Kit. Per the original workflow: The data were analyzed with ImmunoSEQ Analyzer and ImmunoSEQ Data Assistant, and V, D and J gene assignments followed IMGT definitions. Clonality was computed as one minus normalized Shannon entropy of productive rearrangement frequencies, ranging from 0 to 1. Only overrepresented clonotypes making up at least 0.05% of each patient's repertoire were included in the public clonotype analysis. Repertoires from about a dozen age-matched healthy donors in immuneACCESS were used as clonality controls. Not all clones reach the TCRdb copy of this immuneACCESS table, which keeps in-frame sequences only. Checked studies attribute under half of the gap to unresolved V genes and leave the rest unexplained. V, J and clone size are taken as reported in that table, and D and trimming were inferred from the DNA itself. For this sample the table gives under 300,000 clones, of which around 70% were detected only once. The ten largest make up less than 20% of the sample.

At the junction V is shortened by 6 bases and J by 0 bases, with 6 bases in between. Per the germline V gene (reference sequence), MNHNY is the CDR1 and SVGAGI is the CDR2. From its cysteine to its phenylalanine, the CDR3 spans 12 amino acids. Only the CDR3 DNA stays, 36 bases, in frame from base 1. The sequence was obtained from a human donor with chronic lymphocytic leukemia. The chain employs TRBV6-6 and TRBJ2-7, with the D gene too uncertain to name. The source material was PBMCs, sampled after 24 months of ibrutinib treatment. The CDR3 corresponds to CASSPGSYEQYF. The sequenced DNA is TGTGCCAGCAGCCCTGGCTCCTACGAGCAGTACTTC.